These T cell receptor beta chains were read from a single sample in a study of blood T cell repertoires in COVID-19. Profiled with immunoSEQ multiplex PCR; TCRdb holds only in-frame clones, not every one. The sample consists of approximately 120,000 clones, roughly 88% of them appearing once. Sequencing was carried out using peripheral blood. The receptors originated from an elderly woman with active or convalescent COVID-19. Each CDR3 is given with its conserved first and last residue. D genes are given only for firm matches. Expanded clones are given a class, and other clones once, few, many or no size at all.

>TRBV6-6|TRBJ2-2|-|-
CASNSGETGVTGELFF
TGTGCCAGCAACTCAGGGGAGACAGGAGTCACCGGGGAGCTGTTTTTT
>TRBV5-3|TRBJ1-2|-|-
CARSLCGGGNGYTF
TGTGCCAGAAGCTTATGCGGGGGAGGGAATGGCTACACCTTC
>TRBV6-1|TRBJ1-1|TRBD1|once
CASSEFLWGQTNTEAFF
TGTGCCAGCAGTGAATTTCTGTGGGGACAGACTAACACTGAAGCTTTCTTT
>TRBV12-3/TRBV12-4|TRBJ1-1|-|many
CASSPVTEAFF
TGTGCCAGCAGCCCCGTTACTGAAGCTTTCTTT
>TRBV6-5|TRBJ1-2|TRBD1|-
CASSMGTGRDYGYTF
TGTGCCAGCAGTATGGGGACAGGGCGGGACTATGGCTACACCTTC
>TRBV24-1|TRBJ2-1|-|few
CATSEGLNEQFF
TGTGCCACCAGTGAAGGACTCAATGAGCAGTTCTTC
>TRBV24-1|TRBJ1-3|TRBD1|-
CATSDPRQGIGNTIYF
TGTGCCACCAGTGACCCTAGACAGGGTATTGGAAACACCATATATTTT
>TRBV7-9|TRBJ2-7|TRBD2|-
CASSLSSGGRADEQYF
TGTGCCAGCAGCTTATCTTCAGGCGGGAGGGCTGACGAGCAGTACTTC
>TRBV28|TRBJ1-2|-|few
CASSLFGRANYGYTF
TGTGCCAGCAGTTTATTTGGCAGGGCGAACTATGGCTACACCTTC
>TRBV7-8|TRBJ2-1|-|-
CASSSGLRSEQFF
TGTGCCAGCAGCTCAGGACTGCGAAGTGAGCAGTTCTTC
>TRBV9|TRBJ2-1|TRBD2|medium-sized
CASSDGLAGGGEQFF
TGTGCCAGCAGCGACGGACTAGCGGGAGGAGGTGAGCAGTTCTTC
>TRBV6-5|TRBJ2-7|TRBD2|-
CAGRTSGTSSYEQYF
TGTGCCGGCCGGACTAGCGGGACGAGCTCCTACGAGCAGTACTTC
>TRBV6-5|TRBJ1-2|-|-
CASSYGGSGYTF
TGTGCCAGCAGTTACGGGGGCTCTGGCTACACCTTC
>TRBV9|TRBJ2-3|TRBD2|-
CASSALAGHFTDTQYF
TGTGCCAGCAGCGCACTAGCGGGACACTTCACAGATACGCAGTATTTT
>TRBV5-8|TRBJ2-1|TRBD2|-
CASSLLAGLSYNEQFF
TGTGCCAGCAGCTTACTAGCGGGACTTTCCTACAATGAGCAGTTCTTC
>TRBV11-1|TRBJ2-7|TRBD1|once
CASSARQGSAAEQYF
TGTGCCAGCAGCGCTAGACAGGGGAGTGCGGCGGAGCAGTACTTC
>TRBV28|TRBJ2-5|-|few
CASSFFGKTQYF
TGTGCCAGCAGTTTTTTCGGGAAGACCCAGTACTTC
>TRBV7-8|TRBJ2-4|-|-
CASSPIGTFLLAKNIQYF
TGTGCCAGCAGCCCCATCGGGACTTTCCTCTTAGCCAAAAACATTCAGTACTTC
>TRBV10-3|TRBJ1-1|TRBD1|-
CAISDRGGFVTEAFF
TGTGCCATCAGTGATCGAGGGGGCTTTGTCACTGAAGCTTTCTTT
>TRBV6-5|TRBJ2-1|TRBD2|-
CASSSGRALYNEQFF
TGTGCCAGCAGTAGCGGGAGGGCCCTCTACAATGAGCAGTTCTTC
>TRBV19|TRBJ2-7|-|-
CASSINVESGGQYF
TGTGCCAGTAGTATAAACGTGGAGAGCGGTGGGCAGTACTTC
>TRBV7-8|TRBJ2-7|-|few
CASSLRDGSSYEQYF
TGTGCCAGCAGCCTACGGGACGGGAGCTCCTACGAGCAGTACTTC
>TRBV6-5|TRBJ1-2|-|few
CASYRREGDGYTF
TGTGCCAGTTACAGACGCGAGGGGGACGGCTACACCTTC
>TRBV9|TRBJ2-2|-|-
CASRRDDTGELFF
TGTGCCAGCAGGAGGGATGACACCGGGGAGCTGTTTTTT
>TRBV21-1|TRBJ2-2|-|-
CASSKVHRDPRITGELFF
TGTGCCAGCAGCAAAGTTCACAGGGACCCCCGGATTACCGGGGAGCTGTTTTTT
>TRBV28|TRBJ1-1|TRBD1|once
CASTGLNRGTEAFF
TGTGCCAGCACGGGCCTTAACAGGGGAACTGAAGCTTTCTTT
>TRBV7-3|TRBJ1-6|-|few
CASSQVYNSPLHF
TGTGCCAGCAGCCAGGTCTATAATTCACCCCTCCACTTT
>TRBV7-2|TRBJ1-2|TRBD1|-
CASSLATGNGYTF
TGTGCCAGCAGCTTAGCGACAGGGAATGGCTACACCTTC
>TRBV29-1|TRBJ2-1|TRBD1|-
CSVIKGDRGYNEQFF
TGCAGCGTTATAAAGGGAGACAGGGGCTACAATGAGCAGTTCTTC
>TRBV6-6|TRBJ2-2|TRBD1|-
CATISTGGTGELFF
TGTGCCACCATTAGTACAGGGGGCACCGGGGAGCTGTTTTTT
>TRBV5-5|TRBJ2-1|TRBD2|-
CASSPRLAGGTLEQFF
TGTGCCAGCAGCCCAAGACTAGCGGGAGGGACTCTTGAGCAGTTCTTC
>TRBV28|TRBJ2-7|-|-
CASRPQWVLGEQYF
TGTGCCAGCAGACCCCAATGGGTTCTAGGCGAGCAGTACTTC
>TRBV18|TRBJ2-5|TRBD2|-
CASSPIAGGEETQYF
TGTGCCAGCTCACCAATAGCGGGAGGTGAAGAGACCCAGTACTTC